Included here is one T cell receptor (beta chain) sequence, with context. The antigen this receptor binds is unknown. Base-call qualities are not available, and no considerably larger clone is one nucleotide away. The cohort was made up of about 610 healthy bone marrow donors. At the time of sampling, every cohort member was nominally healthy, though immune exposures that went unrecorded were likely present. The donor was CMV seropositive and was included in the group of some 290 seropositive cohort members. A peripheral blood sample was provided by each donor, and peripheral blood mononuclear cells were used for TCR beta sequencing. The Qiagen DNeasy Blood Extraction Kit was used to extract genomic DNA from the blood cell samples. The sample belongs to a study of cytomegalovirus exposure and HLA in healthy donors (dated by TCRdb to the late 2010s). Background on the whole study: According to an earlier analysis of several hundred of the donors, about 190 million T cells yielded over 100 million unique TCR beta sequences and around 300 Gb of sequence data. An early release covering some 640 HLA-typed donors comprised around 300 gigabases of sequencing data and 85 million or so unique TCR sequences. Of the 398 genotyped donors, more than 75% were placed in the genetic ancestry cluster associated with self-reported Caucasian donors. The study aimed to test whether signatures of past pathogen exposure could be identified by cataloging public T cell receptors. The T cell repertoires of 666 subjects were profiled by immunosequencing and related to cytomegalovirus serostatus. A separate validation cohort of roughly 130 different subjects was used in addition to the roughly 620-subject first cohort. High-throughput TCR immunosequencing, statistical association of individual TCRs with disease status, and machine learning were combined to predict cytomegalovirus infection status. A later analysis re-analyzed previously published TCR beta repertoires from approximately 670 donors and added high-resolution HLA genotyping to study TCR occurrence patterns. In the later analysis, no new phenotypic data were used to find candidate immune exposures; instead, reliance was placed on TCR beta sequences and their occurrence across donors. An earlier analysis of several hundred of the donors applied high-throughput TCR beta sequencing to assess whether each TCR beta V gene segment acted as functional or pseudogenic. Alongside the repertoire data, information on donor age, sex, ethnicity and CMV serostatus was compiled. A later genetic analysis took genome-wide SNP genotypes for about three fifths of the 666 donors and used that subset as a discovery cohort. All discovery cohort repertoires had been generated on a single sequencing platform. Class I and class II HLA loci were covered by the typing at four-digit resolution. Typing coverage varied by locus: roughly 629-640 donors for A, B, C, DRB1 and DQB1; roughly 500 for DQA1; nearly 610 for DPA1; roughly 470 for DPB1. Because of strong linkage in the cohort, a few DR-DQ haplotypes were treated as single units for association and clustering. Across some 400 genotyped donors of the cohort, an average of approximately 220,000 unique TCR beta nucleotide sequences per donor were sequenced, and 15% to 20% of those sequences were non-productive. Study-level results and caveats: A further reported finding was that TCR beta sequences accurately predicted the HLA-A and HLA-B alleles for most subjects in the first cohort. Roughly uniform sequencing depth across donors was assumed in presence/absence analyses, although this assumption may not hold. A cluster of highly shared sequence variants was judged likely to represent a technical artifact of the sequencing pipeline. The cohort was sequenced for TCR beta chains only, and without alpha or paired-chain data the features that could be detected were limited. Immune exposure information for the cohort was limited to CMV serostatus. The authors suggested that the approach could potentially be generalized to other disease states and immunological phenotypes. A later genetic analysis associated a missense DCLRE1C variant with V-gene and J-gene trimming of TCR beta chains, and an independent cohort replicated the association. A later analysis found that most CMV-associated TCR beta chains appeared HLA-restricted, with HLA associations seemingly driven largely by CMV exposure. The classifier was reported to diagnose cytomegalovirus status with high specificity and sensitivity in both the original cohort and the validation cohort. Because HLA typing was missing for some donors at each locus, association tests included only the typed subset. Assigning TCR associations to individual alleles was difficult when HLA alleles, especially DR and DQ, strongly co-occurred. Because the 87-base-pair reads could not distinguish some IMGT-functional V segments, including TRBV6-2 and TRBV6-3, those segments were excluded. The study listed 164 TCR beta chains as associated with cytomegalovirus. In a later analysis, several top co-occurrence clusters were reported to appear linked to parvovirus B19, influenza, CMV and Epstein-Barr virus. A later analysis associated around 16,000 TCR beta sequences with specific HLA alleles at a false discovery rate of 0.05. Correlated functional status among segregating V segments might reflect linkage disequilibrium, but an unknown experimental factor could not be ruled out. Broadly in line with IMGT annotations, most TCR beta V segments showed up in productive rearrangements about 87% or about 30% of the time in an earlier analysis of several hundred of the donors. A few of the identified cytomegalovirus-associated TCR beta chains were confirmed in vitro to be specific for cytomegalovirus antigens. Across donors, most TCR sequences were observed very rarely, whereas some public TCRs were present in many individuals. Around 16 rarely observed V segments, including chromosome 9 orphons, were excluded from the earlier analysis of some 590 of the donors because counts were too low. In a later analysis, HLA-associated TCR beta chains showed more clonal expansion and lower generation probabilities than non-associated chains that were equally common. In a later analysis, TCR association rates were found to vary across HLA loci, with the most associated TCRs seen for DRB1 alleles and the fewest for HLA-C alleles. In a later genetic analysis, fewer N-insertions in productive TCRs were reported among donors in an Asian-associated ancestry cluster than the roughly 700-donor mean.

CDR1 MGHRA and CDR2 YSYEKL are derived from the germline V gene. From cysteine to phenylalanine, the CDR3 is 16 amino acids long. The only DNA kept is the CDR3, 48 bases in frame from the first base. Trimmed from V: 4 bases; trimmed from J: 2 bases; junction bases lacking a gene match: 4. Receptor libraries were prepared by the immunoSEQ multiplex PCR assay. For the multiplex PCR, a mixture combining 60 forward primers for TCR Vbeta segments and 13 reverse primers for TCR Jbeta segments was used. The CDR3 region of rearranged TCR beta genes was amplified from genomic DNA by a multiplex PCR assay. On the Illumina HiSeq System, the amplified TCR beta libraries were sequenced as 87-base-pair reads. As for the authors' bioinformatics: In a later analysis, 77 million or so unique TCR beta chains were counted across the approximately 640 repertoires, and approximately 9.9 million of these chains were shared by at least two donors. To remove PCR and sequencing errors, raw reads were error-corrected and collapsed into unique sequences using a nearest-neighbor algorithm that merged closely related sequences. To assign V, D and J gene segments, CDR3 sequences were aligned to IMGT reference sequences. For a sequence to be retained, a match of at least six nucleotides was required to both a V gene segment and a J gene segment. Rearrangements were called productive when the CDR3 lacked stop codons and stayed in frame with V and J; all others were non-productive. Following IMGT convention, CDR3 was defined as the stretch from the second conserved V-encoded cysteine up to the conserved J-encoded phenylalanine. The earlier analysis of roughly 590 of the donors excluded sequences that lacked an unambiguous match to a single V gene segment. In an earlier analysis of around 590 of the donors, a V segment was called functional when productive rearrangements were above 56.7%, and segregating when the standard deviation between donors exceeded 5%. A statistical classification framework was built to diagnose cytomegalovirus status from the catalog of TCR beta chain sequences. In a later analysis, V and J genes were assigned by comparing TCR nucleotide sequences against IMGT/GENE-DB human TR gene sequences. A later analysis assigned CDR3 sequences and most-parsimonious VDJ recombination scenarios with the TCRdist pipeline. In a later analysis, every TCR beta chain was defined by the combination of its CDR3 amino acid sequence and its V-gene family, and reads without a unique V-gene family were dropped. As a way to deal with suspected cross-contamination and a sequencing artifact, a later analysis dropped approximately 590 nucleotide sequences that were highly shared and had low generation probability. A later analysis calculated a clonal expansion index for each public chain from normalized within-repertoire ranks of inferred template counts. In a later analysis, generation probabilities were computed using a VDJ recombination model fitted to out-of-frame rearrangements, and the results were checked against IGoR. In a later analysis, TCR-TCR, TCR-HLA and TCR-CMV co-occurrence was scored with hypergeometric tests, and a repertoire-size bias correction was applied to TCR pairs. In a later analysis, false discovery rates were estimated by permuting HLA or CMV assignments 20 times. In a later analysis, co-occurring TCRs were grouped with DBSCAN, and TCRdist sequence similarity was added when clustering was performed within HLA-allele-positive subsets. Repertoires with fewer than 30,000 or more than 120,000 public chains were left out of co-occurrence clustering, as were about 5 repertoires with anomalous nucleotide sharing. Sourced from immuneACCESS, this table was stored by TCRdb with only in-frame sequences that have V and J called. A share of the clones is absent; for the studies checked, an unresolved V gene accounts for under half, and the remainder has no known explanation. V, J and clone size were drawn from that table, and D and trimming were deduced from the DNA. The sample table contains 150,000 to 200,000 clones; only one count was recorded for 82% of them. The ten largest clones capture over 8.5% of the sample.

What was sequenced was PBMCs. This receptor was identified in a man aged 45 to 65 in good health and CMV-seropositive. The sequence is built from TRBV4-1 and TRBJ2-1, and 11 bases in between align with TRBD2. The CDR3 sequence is CASSLTSGGTYNEQFF. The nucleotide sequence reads TGCGCCAGCAGCCTCACTAGCGGGGGTACCTACAATGAGCAGTTCTTC.